This T cell receptor (beta chain) is drawn from a study of cytomegalovirus exposure and HLA in healthy donors. PCR employed 60 Vbeta and 13 Jbeta primers. TCRdb's copy holds only in-frame clones and misses some; the assay was immunoSEQ multiplex PCR. Of some 100,000 clones listed, around 72% are singletons. The CDR3 contains 14 residues. With 3 bases removed from V and 6 bases from J, the gap between germline ends came to 12 bases. CDR1 is SGHNT and CDR2 is YYREEE in the germline V gene (reference sequence). The sample consisted of PBMCs. The chain has TRBV5-4 and TRBJ2-2, with a tentative D call TRBD2 (6 bases). The receptor was derived from a male donor in good health and CMV-seropositive. In nucleotides, the CDR3 is TGTGCCAGCAGCTCTCCTCTAGCGCCCGGGGAGCTGTTTTTT. It translates to CASSSPLAPGELFF.